These T cell receptor beta chains were read from a single sample in a study of response to subunit inactivated influenza vaccine. Via MiXCR, TCRdb re-called the RT-PCR reads, giving one row per CDR3 protein. The data contain 800,000 or so distinct CDR3 sequences, 20% to 25% of them singletons. The sample in question was PBMCs from blood, obtained 4 to 6 days after vaccination. These receptors all come from a man aged 45-65 years who received an inactivated influenza vaccine. CDR3s leave out the opening cysteine and the closing phenylalanine or tryptophan. The order of the fields is J gene, V gene, CDR3 protein.

j_call: TRBJ2-2
v_call: TRBV5-1
cdr3_aa: ASSLEAGAIGELF

j_call: TRBJ2-5
v_call: TRBV20-1
cdr3_aa: SASLPSGVETQY

j_call: TRBJ2-7
v_call: TRBV5-1
cdr3_aa: ASSRGGQGRIYEQY

j_call: TRBJ2-7
v_call: TRBV4-3
cdr3_aa: ASSQDKTSSSYEQY

j_call: TRBJ1-1
v_call: TRBV4-3
cdr3_aa: ASSQGGRTEAF

j_call: TRBJ2-1
v_call: TRBV7-9
cdr3_aa: ASSPHYEQF

j_call: TRBJ2-7
v_call: TRBV20-1
cdr3_aa: SARGIEAGGLEQY

j_call: TRBJ1-1
v_call: TRBV6-5
cdr3_aa: ASSYYGGSTEAF

j_call: TRBJ2-4
v_call: TRBV12-3/TRBV12-4
cdr3_aa: ASSLAQGRNIQY

j_call: TRBJ2-7
v_call: TRBV20-1
cdr3_aa: SANLLGGRSYEQY

j_call: TRBJ1-1
v_call: TRBV4-2
cdr3_aa: ASSQDGVGQNTEAF

j_call: TRBJ2-3
v_call: TRBV5-1
cdr3_aa: ASSLGGHGKTDTQY

j_call: TRBJ2-1
v_call: TRBV6-2/TRBV6-3
cdr3_aa: ASRPAFGTRFYNEQF

j_call: TRBJ2-3
v_call: TRBV7-2
cdr3_aa: ASSRDLPRADTQY

j_call: TRBJ2-3
v_call: TRBV7-8
cdr3_aa: ASSSVLAGATDTQY

j_call: TRBJ2-7
v_call: TRBV3-1
cdr3_aa: ASSQGGLGKAYEQY

j_call: TRBJ2-7
v_call: TRBV20-1
cdr3_aa: SAQDRPYEQY

j_call: TRBJ2-7
v_call: TRBV28
cdr3_aa: AISRETYEQY

j_call: TRBJ2-1
v_call: TRBV12-3/TRBV12-4
cdr3_aa: ASSLREDSYNEQF

j_call: TRBJ1-1
v_call: TRBV20-1
cdr3_aa: SGDREANTEAF

j_call: TRBJ1-2
v_call: TRBV28
cdr3_aa: ASSLDSLPSGYT

j_call: TRBJ2-7
v_call: TRBV20-1
cdr3_aa: SARYAGGYEQY

j_call: TRBJ1-5
v_call: TRBV19
cdr3_aa: ATGDNPPQH